This TCR beta chain was sequenced in a study of T cells in Graves' hyperthyroidism and ophthalmopathy. Uncontrolled infection, other autoimmune disease, pregnancy and lactation each barred patients from inclusion. This clonotype was recorded at least ten times. The antigen remains unidentified. The junction and the germline gene differ at one end; a read error may be behind it. Overall study findings and caveats: A 13 V-J signature model discriminated ophthalmopathy versus stable hyperthyroidism.

The CDR3 contains 18 residues. Looked up from germline, CDR1 is SSHAT and CDR2 is FNYEAQ (reference sequence). RNA transcripts gave rise to amplified TCR beta CDR3 regions. A first-round RT-PCR of the TCR CDR3 used the HTBI primer set. TCRdb called the multiplex PCR reads again in MiXCR, with one record for every CDR3 protein. The sample contains around 290,000 distinct CDR3 sequences, approximately 15% of which appear only once. The V gene is TRBV7-7, the J gene TRBJ2-1, with TRBD2 identical over 7 bases. The sample consisted of blood. The sequence came from a woman aged 40 to 50 with Graves' hyperthyroidism. The CDR3 region is CASSLEVAGSFLDNEQFF. DNA of the CDR3: TGTGCTAGCAGCTTAGAGGTAGCGGGTTCCTTTTTGGACAATGAGCAGTTCTTC.